This TCR beta chain stems from a study of blood T cell repertoires in COVID-19. Under the authors' procedure: Estimation of nucleated cell counts relied on the amplification of reference gene primers. Profiled with immunoSEQ multiplex PCR; TCRdb holds only in-frame clones, not every one. V, J and clone size are taken as reported in that table, and D and trimming were inferred from the DNA itself. The data contain about 90,000 clones, 80% of them singletons. Trimming cost V 6 bases and J 2 bases; bases outside gene matches: 9. In germline, CDR1 is MDHEN, CDR2 SYDVKM. CDR3 length: 16 amino acids. V usage is TRBV28 and J usage is TRBJ1-5; TRBD1 aligns across 8 bases. This clonotype was obtained from a woman aged 70-85 years with acute or convalescent COVID-19. The sequencing input was peripheral blood. This CDR3 reads CASSPTGQDGNQPQHF. The CDR3 coding sequence is TGTGCCAGCAGCCCGACGGGACAGGACGGCAATCAGCCCCAGCATTTT.